This T cell receptor (beta chain) was found in a study of blood T cell repertoires in COVID-19. V lost 4 bases to trimming and J lost 6 bases; unmatched junction nucleotides: 3. The CDR3 has 15 residues. Per germline, CDR1 SGHKS and CDR2 YYEKEE (reference sequence). Method: immunoSEQ multiplex PCR; TCRdb's copy keeps in-frame clones and lacks some. The sample contains 300,000 to 450,000 clones, less than 85% of which appear only once. The chain has TRBV5-5 and TRBJ2-1; 14 bases match TRBD2. The clonotype comes from a woman between 18 and 29 years old with acute or convalescent COVID-19. What was sequenced was peripheral blood. The CDR3 loop reads CASSRGTSGSNEQFF. CDR3 coding DNA: TGTGCCAGCAGCCGTGGGACTAGCGGGAGCAATGAGCAGTTCTTC.